The present T cell receptor (beta chain) was sequenced within a study of cytotoxic CD8 clonotypes in ibrutinib-treated CLL (dated by TCRdb to the early 2020s). About the investigation overall: The cohort included roughly 15 treatment-naive and fewer than 12 relapsed/refractory patients; 17 were IGHV unmutated. Partial responses were observed in about 25 patients and complete responses in 2; after a median follow-up of 68 months, remission was maintained in 14 patients and progression was observed in approximately 12. The response samples were drawn at a median of 12 months into treatment, with a range of roughly 6 to 36 months. Samples averaged about 260,000 productive templates and tens of thousands of productive rearrangements. Longitudinal samples were obtainable from about 30% of the roughly 90 participants in the trial. Cryopreserved peripheral blood mononuclear cells were collected at three points: before therapy, at response, and at either sustained remission or disease progression. Every sample from remission and from progressive disease was obtained while the patients were still on ibrutinib.

Turning to this clone: Its antigen remains undetermined. Qualities for individual bases were not recorded, and no much larger clone is one base off.

According to the germline V gene (reference sequence), CDR1 reads SGHAT and CDR2 reads FQDESV. At the junction V is shortened by 4 bases and J by 0 bases, with 10 bases in between. The CDR3 spans 15 residues, from the cysteine through the phenylalanine. The CDR3 DNA has 45 bases and is translated from base 1. In light of the paper, this sample's time point label describes: approximately 11 months on ibrutinib. For TCR beta library preparation, approximately 2 micrograms of genomic DNA were extracted from the cryopreserved PBMCs. Longitudinal blood samples from CLL patients receiving ibrutinib monotherapy were subjected to high-throughput TCR beta sequencing. Patients were enrolled in a phase 2 open-label single-center ibrutinib monotherapy trial. The goal of deep resolution MiSeq sequencing was a depth between 1 in 1 million and 1 in 200,000 T cells, and coverage averaged 10x per clonotype. TCR beta libraries were generated with the immunoSEQ hsTCRB Kit. The source study handled its data this way. The data were analyzed with ImmunoSEQ Analyzer and ImmunoSEQ Data Assistant, and V, D and J gene assignments followed IMGT definitions. Clonality, with values ranging from 0 to 1, was calculated as one minus the normalized Shannon entropy of productive rearrangement frequencies. Only overrepresented clonotypes making up at least 0.05% of each patient's repertoire were included in the public clonotype analysis. Around 14 repertoires from age-matched healthy donors, obtained from immuneACCESS, served as clonality controls. TCRdb took over this immuneACCESS table, retaining in-frame rearrangements with V and J assigned. Such tables are incomplete; in checked studies, under half of the missing clones stem from an unresolved V gene, and the remainder is unexplained. V and J calls and clone size come straight from that table; D and trimming were deduced from the DNA. Present in this sample are 110,000 to 150,000 clones, about 80% of which were seen just once. More than 10% of the sample comes from the top ten.

The paper's findings and limits, for the study overall: Clonality increased at ibrutinib response, stayed stable in sustained remission, and fell back toward baseline at progression. Sustained-remission and progressing patients did not have matched sampling times, and lymph node repertoires were not examined. Public clonotypes were rare and either shrank or stayed stable during treatment, and the rise in clonality at ibrutinib response reflected expansion of private clonotypes. Baseline clonality exceeded that of age-matched healthy donors and correlated strongly with circulating CD8+ T-cell counts.

The sample in question was PBMCs, obtained after 12 months of ibrutinib treatment. The sequence links TRBV11-1 to TRBJ2-1, with TRBD2 perhaps the D gene, on 5 matching bases. This TCR was recovered from a human donor with chronic lymphocytic leukemia. CDR3 sequence: CASSSRRDSYNEQFF. The DNA reads as follows: TGTGCCAGCAGCTCTAGACGGGACTCCTACAATGAGCAGTTCTTC.